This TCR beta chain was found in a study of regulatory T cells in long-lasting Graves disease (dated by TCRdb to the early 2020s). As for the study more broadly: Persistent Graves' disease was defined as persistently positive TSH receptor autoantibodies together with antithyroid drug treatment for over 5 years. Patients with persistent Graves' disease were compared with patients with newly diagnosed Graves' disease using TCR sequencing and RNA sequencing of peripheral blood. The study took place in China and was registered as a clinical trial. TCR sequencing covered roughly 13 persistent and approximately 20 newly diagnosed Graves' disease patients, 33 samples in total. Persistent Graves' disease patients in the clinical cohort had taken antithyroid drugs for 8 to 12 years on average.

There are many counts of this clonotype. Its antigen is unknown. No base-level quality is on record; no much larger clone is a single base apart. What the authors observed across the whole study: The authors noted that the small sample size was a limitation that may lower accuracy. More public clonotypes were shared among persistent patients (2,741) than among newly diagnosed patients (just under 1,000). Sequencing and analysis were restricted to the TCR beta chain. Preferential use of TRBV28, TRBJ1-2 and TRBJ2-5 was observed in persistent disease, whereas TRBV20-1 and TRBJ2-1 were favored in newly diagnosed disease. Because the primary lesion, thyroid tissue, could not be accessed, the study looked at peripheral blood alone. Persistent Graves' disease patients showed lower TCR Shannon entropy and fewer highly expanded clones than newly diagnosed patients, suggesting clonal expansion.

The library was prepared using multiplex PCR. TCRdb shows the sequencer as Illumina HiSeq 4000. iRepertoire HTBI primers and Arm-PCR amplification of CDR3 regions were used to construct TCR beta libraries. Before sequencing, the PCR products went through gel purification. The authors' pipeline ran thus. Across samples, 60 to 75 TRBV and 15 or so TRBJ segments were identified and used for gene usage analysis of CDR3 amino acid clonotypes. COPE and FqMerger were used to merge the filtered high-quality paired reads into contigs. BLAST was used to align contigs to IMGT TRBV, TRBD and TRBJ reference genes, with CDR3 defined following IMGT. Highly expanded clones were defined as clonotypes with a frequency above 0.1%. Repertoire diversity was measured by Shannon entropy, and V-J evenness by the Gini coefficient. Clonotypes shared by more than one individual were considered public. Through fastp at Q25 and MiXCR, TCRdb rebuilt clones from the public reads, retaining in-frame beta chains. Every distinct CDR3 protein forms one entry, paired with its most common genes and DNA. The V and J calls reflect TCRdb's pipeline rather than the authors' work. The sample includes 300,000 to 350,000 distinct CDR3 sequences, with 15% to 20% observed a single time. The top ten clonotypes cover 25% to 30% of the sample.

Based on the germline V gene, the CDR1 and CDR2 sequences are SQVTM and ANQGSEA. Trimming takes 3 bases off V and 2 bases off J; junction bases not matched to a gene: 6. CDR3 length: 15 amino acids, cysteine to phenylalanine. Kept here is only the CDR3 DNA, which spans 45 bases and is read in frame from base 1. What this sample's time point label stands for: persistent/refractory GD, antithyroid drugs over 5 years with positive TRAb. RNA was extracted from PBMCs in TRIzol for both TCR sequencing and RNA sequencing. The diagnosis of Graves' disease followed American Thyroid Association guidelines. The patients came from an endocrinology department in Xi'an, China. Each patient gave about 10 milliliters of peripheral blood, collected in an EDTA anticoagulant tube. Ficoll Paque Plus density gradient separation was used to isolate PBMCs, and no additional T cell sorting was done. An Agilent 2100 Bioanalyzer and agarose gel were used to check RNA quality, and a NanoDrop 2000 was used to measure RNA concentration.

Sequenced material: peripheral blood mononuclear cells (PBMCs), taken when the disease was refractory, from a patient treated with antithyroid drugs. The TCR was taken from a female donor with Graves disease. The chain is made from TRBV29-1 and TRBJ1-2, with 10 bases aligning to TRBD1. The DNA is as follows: TGCAGCGTTGATGGACAGGGGGGGGCCAACTATGGCTACACCTTC. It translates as CSVDGQGGANYGYTF.